This TCR beta chain was documented in a study of T-cell memory formation after mild COVID-19. Study context: TCR clustering was largely donor specific.

One entry per CDR3 protein, called by TCRdb with MiXCR from the 5' RACE reads. The data contain some 450,000 distinct CDR3 sequences, 20% of them singletons. There are 15 residues in the CDR3. The V gene's germline CDR1 is SGHDT and CDR2 YYEEEE. The germline V and J ends were trimmed by 6 bases and 2 bases, with 17 bases remaining between them. Worth noting for this clonotype: Its antigen is still unknown.

Notes on the study in general: Memory sampled before infection contained some responding clones, suggesting cross-reactive memory joined. A second wave expanding day 15 to 37 was CD4+-biased; contracting clones were balanced.

Sequenced input: PBMCs or a T cell subset sorted from them (not recorded which). This clonotype was sampled from an adult woman who had mild COVID-19 (a few samples of this study predate the infection). Cell type and time point are not known. The chain recombines TRBV5-6 with TRBJ1-2; D perhaps matches TRBD1 (6 bases). CDR3 in DNA: TGTGCCAGCAACTTTCGGAGGACAGAGAACTATGGCTACACCTTC. Its protein product is CASNFRRTENYGYTF.